The 13 T cell receptor beta chains below come from one sample, sequenced in a study of cytomegalovirus exposure and HLA in healthy donors. PCR amplification relied on 60 Vbeta primers (plus 13 Jbeta primers). Only in-frame clones appear in the TCRdb table, and some are missing; sequencing was by immunoSEQ multiplex PCR. The data contain around 120,000 clones, 70% to 80% of them seen just once; the ten biggest clones take up 8.2%. The sequencing input was PBMCs. These receptors were taken from a woman aged 40 to 49 in good health and CMV-seropositive.

The count of this clone is one. The chain carries TRBV18 and TRBJ1-5, with unresolved D. The V gene's germline CDR1 is KGHSH and CDR2 LQKENI. The V end lost 2 bases, the J end lost 1 base, and 15 bases lay between the germline ends. This CDR3 is built from 17 residues. The CDR3 nucleotides are TGTGCCAGCTCACCATCGGGAAAGAGGGTCAGCAATCAGCCCCAGCATTTT. Protein sequence: CASSPSGKRVSNQPQHF.

V gene TRBV6-1 combines with J gene TRBJ2-5; perhaps TRBD2 as D (5 bases). With 10 bases removed from V and 7 bases from J, the gap between germline ends came to 25 bases. The CDR3 spans 15 residues. The germline V gene has CDR1 MNHNS and CDR2 SASEGT. The CDR3 region has the DNA TGTGCCATCGAGTCGGCCACGAGCGGCGAGGGGACCCAGTACTTC. Protein sequence: CAIESATSGEGTQYF.

The CDR3 sequence: CAHRGDTDTQYF. CDR3 nucleotides: TGTGCCCACAGGGGGGACACAGATACGCAGTATTTT. This chain links TRBV5-4 with TRBJ2-3; 8 nucleotides agree with TRBD1. V lost 10 bases to trimming and J lost 2 bases; unmatched junction nucleotides: 3. The CDR3 runs to 12 residues. Germline V gives CDR1 SGHNT, CDR2 YYREEE (reference sequence).

V and J are TRBV4-3 and TRBJ1-6, with D possibly matching TRBD1 (6 bases). The germline V gene has CDR1 LGHNA and CDR2 YSLEER. Trimming left V 0 bases short and J 8 bases short, with 11 bases between. The CDR3 is made up of 15 amino acids. The CDR3 DNA is TGCGCCAGCAGCCAAGATCGCGGGGGCGATTCACCCCTCCACTTT. Its translation is CASSQDRGGDSPLHF.

The chain couples TRBV25-1 to TRBJ2-3, with D possibly matching TRBD1 (6 bases). Germline V gene sequence: CDR1 MGHDK, CDR2 SYGVNS. Trimming took off 6 bases at V and 4 bases at J, with 11 bases between the two ends. The CDR3 totals 13 residues. The CDR3 loop is CASSVNRADTQYF. CDR3 bases: TGTGCCAGCAGCGTAAACAGGGCAGATACGCAGTATTTT.

Only a few counts were recorded for this clone. The rearrangement joins TRBV7-8 to TRBJ1-5; possibly TRBD1 for D (5 bases). CDR3 length: 14 amino acids. V lost 4 bases and J lost 1, with 8 bases in between. Germline V gene sequence: CDR1 SGHVS, CDR2 FQNEAQ. The CDR3 loop reads CASSSGDSNQPQHF. The CDR3 DNA reads as TGTGCCAGCAGCTCGGGGGACAGCAATCAGCCCCAGCATTTT.

V gene TRBV2 combines with J gene TRBJ1-1; 7 bases line up with TRBD1. Looked up from germline, CDR1 is SNHLY and CDR2 is FYNNEI. This CDR3 spans 17 amino acids. With V trimmed by 6 bases and J by 2 bases, 15 bases remained unmatched. In DNA, the CDR3 is TGTGCCAGCAGCCACTCCGGGACAGTAGGTCTTAACACTGAAGCTTTCTTT. As protein: CASSHSGTVGLNTEAFF.

CDR3 in amino acids: CASSLGARGVAEAFF. The CDR3 nucleotides read TGTGCCAGCAGCTTAGGCGCGCGGGGTGTCGCTGAAGCTTTCTTT. The rearrangement joins TRBV11-2 to TRBJ1-1; D is uncertain. CDR3 length: 15 amino acids. With 1 base removed from V and 6 bases from J, the gap between germline ends came to 15 bases. CDR1 and CDR2 from the germline V gene are SGHAT and FQNNGV.

J is TRBJ2-3 and V is TRBV9; 8 bases agree with TRBD2. In germline, CDR1 is SGDLS, CDR2 YYNGEE. J was trimmed by 4 bases and V by 2 bases; bases with no gene match: 6. The CDR3 has 15 residues. CDR3 DNA sequence: TGTGCCAGCAGCGTCGGCGGGGGGTTGGCAGATACGCAGTATTTT. Translated: CASSVGGGLADTQYF. The full variable domain, rest sourced from reference TRBV9 and TRBJ2-3, is DSGVTQTPKHLITATGQRVTLRCSPRSGDLSVYWYQQSLDQGLQFLIQYYNGEERAKGNILERFSAQQFPDLHSELNLSSLELGDSALYFCASSVGGGLADTQYFGPGTRLTVL.

This sequence joins TRBV7-2 and TRBJ1-1; 7 nucleotides line up with TRBD1. V shed 5 bases, J shed 1 base, and the junction held 4 bases outside the gene matches. The CDR3 spans 14 residues. Germline CDR1 SGHTA, CDR2 FQGNSA. The CDR3 DNA reads TGTGCCAGCAGCCCACGACAGGGGAACACTGAAGCTTTCTTT. Its protein is CASSPRQGNTEAFF.

The chain combines TRBV6-1 with TRBJ2-7; D is uncertain. V lost 4 bases and J lost 2, with 9 bases in between. There are 13 residues in the CDR3. CDR1 and CDR2 (germline): MNHNS, SASEGT. This CDR3 reads CASSVIVAYEQYF. CDR3 in DNA: TGTGCCAGCAGTGTAATCGTAGCCTACGAGCAGTACTTC.

V and J are TRBV10-3 and TRBJ2-7; D is unclear. Trimming shortened V by 7 bases and J by 2 bases, and 9 bases separated the two germline ends. From germline, CDR1 is ENHRY and CDR2 SYGVKD. CDR3 length equals 12 residues. In DNA, the CDR3 is TGTGCCATCAAAGGAGAAGCCTACGAGCAGTACTTC. Protein sequence: CAIKGEAYEQYF.

The chain uses TRBV6-1 and TRBJ1-2, with 9 positions matching TRBD1. The CDR3 length is 14 residues. CDR1 is MNHNS, CDR2 SASEGT, per germline. J gave up 4 bases and V 6 bases, and 6 bases lay outside the gene matches. CDR3 bases: TGTGCCAGCAGCACCGGGACAGGGCTCTATGGCTACACCTTC. Its translation is CASSTGTGLYGYTF.